This TCR beta chain derives from a study of cytomegalovirus exposure and HLA in healthy donors. Study-wide background: Earlier work reported 110 million or so unique TCR beta sequences from 150 million to 200 million T cells. The study's findings and limits: Many donors shared some public TCRs, even though most TCR sequences were rare. Indistinguishability led to the exclusion of some V segments, TRBV6-2 and TRBV6-3 included.

Primers for the PCR totalled 60 Vbeta and 13 Jbeta. Method: immunoSEQ multiplex PCR; TCRdb's copy keeps in-frame clones and lacks some. The sample shows around 150,000 clones, and 1% to 1.5% sits with its ten largest clones. The CDR3 length is 16 residues. The V segment lost 8 bases and the J segment 1 base; nucleotides outside the gene matches: 8. Germline CDR1 MDHEN, CDR2 SYDVKM. Comment on this clone: Its antigen is unknown.

The rearrangement joins TRBV28 to TRBJ2-7, with 13 bases fitting TRBD2. This TCR was recovered from a woman aged 55-69 years in good health and CMV-seronegative. Sequences were obtained from PBMCs. CDR3 in amino acids: CASLTPGLAGSYEQYF. The CDR3 DNA reads as TGTGCCAGCCTAACCCCGGGACTAGCGGGGTCCTACGAGCAGTACTTC.